A single sample gave rise to the 30 T cell receptor beta chains below, sequenced in a study of blood T cells in healthy people across ages. Through a sample-barcoded 5' primer and a J-beta primer mix, a second PCR was run for about 6 to 11 cycles. TCRdb analysed the 5' RACE reads with MiXCR anew, one entry per CDR3 protein. This table has 600,000 to 900,000 distinct CDR3 sequences, roughly 25% appearing once. This same sample was also part of a study on T cells of mothers and their children.

Sequenced: blood. These receptors were taken from a boy between 10 and 17 years old in good health.

The J gene is TRBJ2-1, the V gene TRBV7-9; 9 bases line up with TRBD1. Germline assignment: CDR1 SEHNR and CDR2 FQNEAQ (reference sequence). CDR3 length: 16 amino acids. J gave up 7 bases and V 7 bases, and 14 bases lay outside the gene matches. The CDR3 nucleotides read TGTGCCAGCACTTACAGAGGGGACAGGGTAAGGAATGAGCAGTTCTTC. As protein: CASTYRGDRVRNEQFF.

The chain uses TRBV18 and TRBJ1-1; 7 nucleotides match TRBD1. V lost 8 bases and J lost 0; bases outside the gene matches: 3. This CDR3 has 13 residues. Looked up from germline, CDR1 is KGHSH and CDR2 is LQKENI. The DNA of the CDR3 is TGTGCCAGCCAGGGGGGAGTGAACACTGAAGCTTTCTTT. This encodes CASQGGVNTEAFF.

The rearrangement links TRBV24-1 to TRBJ2-2; perhaps TRBD1 as D (6 bases). In germline, CDR1 is KGHDR, CDR2 SFDVKD. V was pared by 3 bases and J by 6 bases, with 10 bases between. The CDR3 is 14 amino acids. CDR3 residues: CATSDPGTPGELFF. The CDR3 bases are TGTGCCACCAGTGATCCTGGGACACCCGGGGAGCTGTTTTTT.

This clonotype was observed a few times. The V call is TRBV20-1, the J call TRBJ1-4; D is undetermined. Germline CDR1 and CDR2: DFQATT and SNEGSKA (reference sequence). CDR3 size: 15 residues. Trimming cost V 0 bases and J 4 bases, with 12 bases left between them. CDR3 in amino acids: CSARDQESINEKLFF. The DNA of the CDR3 is TGCAGTGCTAGAGATCAGGAGTCTATTAATGAAAAACTGTTTTTT.

This chain joins TRBV6-6 and TRBJ1-5; 9 nucleotides match TRBD1. The CDR3 totals 15 residues. Trimming at V came to 6 bases and at J to 5 bases, leaving 8 bases not matched to a gene. Germline V gene data show CDR1 as MNHNY and CDR2 as SVGAGI (reference sequence). Here the CDR3 DNA reads TGTGCCAGCAGCAACAGGGGGCTCGGTGATCAGCCCCAGCATTTT. Amino acid sequence: CASSNRGLGDQPQHF.

The rearrangement uses TRBV29-1 and TRBJ2-5; D unclear. The CDR3 contains 14 residues. Trimming shortened V by 3 bases and J by 5 bases, and 16 bases separated the two germline ends. Germline CDR1 and CDR2: SQVTM and ANQGSEA. CDR3 nucleotides: TGCAGCGTTGAGGGGATCTCAGGTTCGGAGACCCAGTACTTC. Protein: CSVEGISGSETQYF.

This clonotype was picked up a small number of times. The V gene is TRBV5-5, the J gene TRBJ2-7; no reliable D call. The CDR3 consists of 13 residues. The V gene's germline CDR1 is SGHKS and CDR2 YYEKEE (reference sequence). V was trimmed by 4 bases and J by 7 bases, leaving 15 bases between them. CDR3 residues: CASSIISGVEQYF. The CDR3 DNA is TGTGCCAGCAGCATCATATCGGGTGTGGAGCAGTACTTC.

This clonotype was recorded a few times. The CDR3 DNA reads as TGTGCCAGCAGCCCTGGGACAGCCTATGAAGCTTTCTTT. It yields the protein CASSPGTAYEAFF. The V and J genes are TRBV3-1 and TRBJ1-1; the match to TRBD1 covers 7 bases. CDR1 LGHDT and CDR2 YNNKEL come from the germline V gene (reference sequence). The CDR3 consists of 13 residues. Unmatched junction bases numbered 6, after V lost 4 bases and J lost 7 bases.

This sequence joins TRBV5-1 and TRBJ2-5, with TRBD1 matching 7 bases. Germline CDR1 and CDR2: SGHRS and YFSETQ. CDR3 length: 14 amino acids. The V and J ends lost 4 bases and 3 bases, in that order; junction bases with no gene match: 6. The DNA of the CDR3 is TGCGCCAGCAGCCCAGGACAGGCCGAAGAGACCCAGTACTTC. It yields the protein CASSPGQAEETQYF.

The chain joins TRBV7-9 to TRBJ2-2; D remains ambiguous. Between the trimmed V and J ends, which lost 7 bases and 7 bases, there was a span of 13 bases. Germline V gene sequence: CDR1 SEHNR, CDR2 FQNEAQ (reference sequence). This CDR3 has 13 residues. CDR3 nucleotide sequence: TGTGCCAGCATGGGCCCCTTGGTCGGGGAGCTGTTTTTT. Amino acid sequence: CASMGPLVGELFF.

This chain joins TRBV6-6 and TRBJ1-5; D gene ambiguous. The CDR3 is 13 residues long. V was cut by 9 bases and J by 4 bases, with 13 bases left in between. CDR1 and CDR2 from the germline V gene are MNHNY and SVGAGI (reference sequence). CDR3 sequence reads: CASTRQRNQPQHF. The CDR3 DNA follows: TGTGCCAGTACCAGGCAGCGGAATCAGCCCCAGCATTTT.

V is TRBV5-1 and J is TRBJ2-1; no firm D call. Germline-derived CDR1 and CDR2 are SGHRS and YFSETQ. The V end was cut by 4 bases, the J end by 0 bases, with 11 bases between. The CDR3 is made up of 15 amino acids. The CDR3 protein is CASSPYIGSYNEQFF. CDR3 coding DNA: TGCGCCAGCAGCCCATATATAGGCTCCTACAATGAGCAGTTCTTC.

The V gene is TRBV2, the J gene TRBJ2-7, with D possibly TRBD1 on 6 matching bases. The germline CDR1 and CDR2 sequences are SNHLY and FYNNEI. The CDR3 is 14 residues long. Trimming pared 6 bases from V and 4 bases from J, leaving 16 bases between. The CDR3 is CASSPQGGGYEQYF. As DNA, the CDR3 is TGTGCCAGCAGCCCACAGGGCGGAGGATACGAGCAGTACTTC.

This clonotype was seen a few times. CDR3 region: CATSARDSPLTDTQYF. The CDR3 region has the DNA TGTGCCACCAGCGCCCGGGACTCGCCACTCACAGATACGCAGTATTTT. The chain employs TRBV15 and TRBJ2-3; possibly TRBD2 for D (6 bases). Germline CDR1 is LNHNV and CDR2 is YYDKDF (reference sequence). V was cut by 5 bases and J by 2 bases, with 17 bases left in between. This CDR3 contains 16 residues.

This chain uses TRBV3-1 with TRBJ1-4; D is unresolved. The CDR3 spans 14 residues. Germline V CDR1 and CDR2: LGHDT, YNNKEL (reference sequence). The V end lost 1 base, the J end lost 7 bases, and 10 bases lay between the germline ends. DNA for the CDR3: TGTGCCAGCAGCCAAGGAGGATGGGGTGAAAAACTGTTTTTT. Amino acid sequence: CASSQGGWGEKLFF.

V and J are TRBV12-5 and TRBJ2-5, with a tentative D call TRBD1 (5 bases). The germline gives CDR1 LGHNT, CDR2 FRNRAP. CDR3 length: 15 amino acids. V lost 0 bases, J lost 8 bases, and 16 bases lay in between. CDR3 in amino acids: CASGLVLAGHLTQYF. CDR3 DNA sequence: TGTGCTAGTGGTTTGGTACTGGCAGGACATTTAACCCAGTACTTC.

This clonotype was seen a handful of times. The V and J genes are TRBV20-1 and TRBJ2-1; TRBD1 agrees at 7 bases. Germline CDR1 DFQATT, CDR2 SNEGSKA (reference sequence). With 6 bases clipped from V and 5 bases from J, the junction kept 10 bases outside the gene matches. This CDR3 has 14 residues. The CDR3 loop is CSARTGKFNNEQFF. CDR3 coding DNA: TGCAGTGCCCGGACAGGAAAGTTCAACAATGAGCAGTTCTTC.

This chain connects TRBV6-5 to TRBJ1-4; 11 bases are a match to TRBD1. Germline loops: CDR1 MNHEY, CDR2 SVGAGI. With 2 bases clipped from V and 6 bases from J, the junction kept 11 bases outside the gene matches. This CDR3 comprises 18 residues. The CDR3 DNA reads TGTGCCAGCAGTTACCGGGCGGACAGGGGGCTCGGAGATGAAAAACTGTTTTTT. This encodes CASSYRADRGLGDEKLFF.

This CDR3 reads CASSRTLMNTEAFF. The CDR3, as DNA: TGTGCCAGCAGTAGGACATTGATGAACACTGAAGCTTTCTTT. The chain links TRBV2 to TRBJ1-1; D is possibly TRBD1 (5 bases). The CDR3 is 14 amino acids. The germline V gene has CDR1 SNHLY and CDR2 FYNNEI. Trimming cost V 5 bases and J 0 bases, with 10 bases left between them.

This clonotype was counted only a few times. This CDR3 reads CASSLKRANTEAFF. The CDR3 coding sequence is TGTGCCAGCAGCTTGAAGCGGGCGAACACTGAAGCTTTCTTT. This rearrangement joins TRBV11-1 to TRBJ1-1; D ambiguous. The V gene's germline CDR1 is SGHAT and CDR2 FQDESV (reference sequence). There are 14 residues in the CDR3. V shed 3 bases and J shed 1 base, with 9 bases lying between them.

This clonotype has a handful of counts. This chain links TRBV28 with TRBJ2-1; D may be TRBD2 (5 bases). Germline assignment: CDR1 MDHEN and CDR2 SYDVKM. Trimming shortened V by 7 bases and J by 8 bases, and 15 bases separated the two germline ends. There are 13 residues in the CDR3. Here the CDR3 DNA reads TGTGCCAGCACCCGGGGATCCGTGGATGAGCAGTTCTTC. Translating it yields CASTRGSVDEQFF.

This clonotype showed up just a few times. The rearrangement joins TRBV15 to TRBJ2-3; 10 bases line up with TRBD1. In germline, CDR1 is LNHNV, CDR2 YYDKDF (reference sequence). J was trimmed by 6 bases and V by 0 bases; bases with no gene match: 6. This CDR3 region has 16 residues. CDR3 nucleotide sequence: TGTGCCACCAGCAGAGAGGGACAGGGGTTCACGGATACGCAGTATTTT. It translates to CATSREGQGFTDTQYF.

This clonotype was seen more than once but under ten times. The V gene is TRBV9, the J gene TRBJ2-3; 7 bases align to TRBD2. Germline CDR1 and CDR2: SGDLS and YYNGEE. V trimming: 1 base; J trimming: 0 bases; junction bases outside the gene matches: 5. The CDR3 totals 16 residues. The CDR3 loop is CASSVRSGGSTDTQYF. CDR3 sequence (DNA): TGTGCCAGCAGCGTAAGGTCGGGGGGAAGCACAGATACGCAGTATTTT.

This clonotype was detected a few times. V usage is TRBV5-5 and J usage is TRBJ2-4; a possible D gene is TRBD2 (6 bases). V was cut by 0 bases and J by 1 base, with 8 bases left in between. The germline V gene has CDR1 SGHKS and CDR2 YYEKEE (reference sequence). This CDR3 has 15 amino acids. The DNA of the CDR3 is TGTGCCAGCAGCTTGGCTCGGGGGGCCAAAAACATTCAGTACTTC. Translated, it gives CASSLARGAKNIQYF.

The rearrangement joins TRBV29-1 to TRBJ1-2; unclear D gene. The CDR3 consists of 12 residues. Trimming took 3 bases from V and 8 from J, leaving 13 bases between them. Germline loops: CDR1 SQVTM, CDR2 ANQGSEA. The CDR3 sequence: CSVDFGVRGYTF. In DNA form, the CDR3 reads TGCAGCGTTGATTTTGGGGTGAGAGGCTACACCTTC.

V gene TRBV10-3 combines with J gene TRBJ2-1, with D perhaps matching TRBD2 (5 bases). Trimming left V 0 bases short and J 6 bases short, with 6 bases between. This CDR3 region has 13 residues. Germline CDR1 is ENHRY and CDR2 is SYGVKD. The CDR3 loop is CAISESTTNEQFF. The CDR3 region has the DNA TGTGCCATCAGTGAGTCGACTACCAATGAGCAGTTCTTC.

The chain carries TRBV24-1 and TRBJ2-5; possibly TRBD1 or TRBD2 for D (7 bases each). The ends were cut back, 5 bases at V and 11 bases at J, with 20 bases in the middle. This CDR3 has 14 residues. Per the germline V gene, CDR1 is KGHDR and CDR2 is SFDVKD. The CDR3 DNA reads as TGTGCCACCAGTGGTACGACAGGGAGGGAAGAGCAGTACTTC. Its translation is CATSGTTGREEQYF.

CDR3 sequence: CASSQEGGAATEKLFF. The CDR3 bases are TGCGCCAGCAGCCAAGAAGGGGGGGCCGCAACTGAAAAACTGTTTTTT. This chain links TRBV4-1 with TRBJ1-4; a weak D match, TRBD1 (6 bases). Germline CDR1 and CDR2: MGHRA and YSYEKL. Trimming took off 0 bases at V and 7 bases at J, with 15 bases between the two ends. The CDR3 consists of 16 residues.

This clonotype was detected a few times. The J gene is TRBJ2-7, the V gene TRBV5-4, with 8 positions matching TRBD1. Germline CDR1 reads SGHNT; CDR2 reads YYREEE (reference sequence). The CDR3 loop spans 14 amino acids. V lost 4 bases and J lost 6; bases outside the gene matches: 9. DNA for the CDR3: TGTGCCAGCAGCCTACCAATGGACAGGGCCGAGCAGTACTTC. Residues: CASSLPMDRAEQYF.

This clonotype was counted between two and nine times. The V call is TRBV2, the J call TRBJ2-7, with D perhaps TRBD1 (5 bases). Trimming took 6 bases from V and 2 from J, leaving 11 bases between them. Per germline, CDR1 SNHLY and CDR2 FYNNEI. The CDR3 is 13 amino acids. CDR3 coding DNA: TGTGCCAGCAGGCGAGACAGAACCTACGAGCAGTACTTC. As protein: CASRRDRTYEQYF.